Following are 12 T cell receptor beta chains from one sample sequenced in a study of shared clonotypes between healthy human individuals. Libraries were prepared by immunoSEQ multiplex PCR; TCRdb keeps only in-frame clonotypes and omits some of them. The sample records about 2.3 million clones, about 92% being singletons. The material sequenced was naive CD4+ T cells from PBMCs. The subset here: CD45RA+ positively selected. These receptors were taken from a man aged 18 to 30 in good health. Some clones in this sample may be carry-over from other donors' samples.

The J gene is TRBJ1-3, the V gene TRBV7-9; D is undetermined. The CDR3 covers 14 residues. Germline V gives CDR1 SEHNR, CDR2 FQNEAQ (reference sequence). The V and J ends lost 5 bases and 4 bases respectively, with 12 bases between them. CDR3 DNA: TGTGCCAGCAGCGCGGGGTATTCGGGAAACACCATATATTTT. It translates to CASSAGYSGNTIYF.

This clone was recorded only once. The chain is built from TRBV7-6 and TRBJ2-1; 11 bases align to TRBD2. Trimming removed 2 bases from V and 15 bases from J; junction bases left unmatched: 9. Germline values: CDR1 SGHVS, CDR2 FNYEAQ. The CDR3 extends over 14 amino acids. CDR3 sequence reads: CASSLSGSGRAPFF. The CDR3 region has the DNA TGTGCCAGCAGCTTATCCGGTAGCGGGAGGGCCCCGTTCTTC.

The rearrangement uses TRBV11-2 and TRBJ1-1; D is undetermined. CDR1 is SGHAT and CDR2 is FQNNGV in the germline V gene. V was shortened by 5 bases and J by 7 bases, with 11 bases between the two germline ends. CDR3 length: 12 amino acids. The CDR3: CASSPAGSEAFF. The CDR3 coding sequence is TGTGCCAGCAGCCCGGCCGGCAGTGAAGCTTTCTTT.

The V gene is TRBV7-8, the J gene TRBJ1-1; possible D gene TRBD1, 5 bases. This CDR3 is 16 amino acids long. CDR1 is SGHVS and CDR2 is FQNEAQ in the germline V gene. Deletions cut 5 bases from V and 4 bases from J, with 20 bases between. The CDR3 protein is CASSPRTRDLTTEAFF. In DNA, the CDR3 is TGTGCCAGCAGCCCCAGAACCAGGGATCTGACCACTGAAGCTTTCTTT.

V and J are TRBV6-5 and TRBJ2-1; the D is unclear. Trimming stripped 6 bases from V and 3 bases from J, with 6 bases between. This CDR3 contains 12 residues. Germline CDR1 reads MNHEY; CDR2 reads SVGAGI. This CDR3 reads CASRLNYNEQFF. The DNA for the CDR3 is TGTGCCAGCAGGCTTAACTACAATGAGCAGTTCTTC.

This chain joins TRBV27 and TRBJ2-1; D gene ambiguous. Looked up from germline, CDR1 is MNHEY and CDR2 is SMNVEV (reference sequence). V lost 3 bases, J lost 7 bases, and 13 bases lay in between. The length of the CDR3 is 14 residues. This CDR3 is CASSLWQLGNEQFF. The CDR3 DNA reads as TGTGCCAGCAGTTTGTGGCAGCTGGGGAATGAGCAGTTCTTC.

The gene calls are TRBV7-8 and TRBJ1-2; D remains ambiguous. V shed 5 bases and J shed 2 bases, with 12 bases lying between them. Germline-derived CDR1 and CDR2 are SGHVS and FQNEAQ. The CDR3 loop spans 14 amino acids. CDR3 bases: TGTGCCAGCAGCCCTCTAGGAAGGAACTATGGCTACACCTTC. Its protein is CASSPLGRNYGYTF.

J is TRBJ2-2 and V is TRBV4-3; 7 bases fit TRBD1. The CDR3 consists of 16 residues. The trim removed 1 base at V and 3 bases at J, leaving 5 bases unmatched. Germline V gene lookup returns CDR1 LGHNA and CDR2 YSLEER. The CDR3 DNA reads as TGCGCCAGCAGCCAAGTCGTTGGGACAGACACCGGGGAGCTGTTTTTT. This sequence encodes CASSQVVGTDTGELFF.

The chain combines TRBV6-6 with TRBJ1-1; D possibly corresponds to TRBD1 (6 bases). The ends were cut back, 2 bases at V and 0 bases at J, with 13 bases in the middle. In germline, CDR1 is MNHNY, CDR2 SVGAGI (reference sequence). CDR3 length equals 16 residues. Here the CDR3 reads CASSYGRGRMNTEAFF. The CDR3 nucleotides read TGTGCCAGCAGTTACGGCCGGGGGCGAATGAACACTGAAGCTTTCTTT.

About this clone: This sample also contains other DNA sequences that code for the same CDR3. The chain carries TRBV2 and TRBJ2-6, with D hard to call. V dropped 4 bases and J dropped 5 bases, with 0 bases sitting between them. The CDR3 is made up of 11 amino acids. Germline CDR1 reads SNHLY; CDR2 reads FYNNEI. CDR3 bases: TGTGCCAGCAGTGGGGCCAACGTCCTGACTTTC. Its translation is CASSGANVLTF.

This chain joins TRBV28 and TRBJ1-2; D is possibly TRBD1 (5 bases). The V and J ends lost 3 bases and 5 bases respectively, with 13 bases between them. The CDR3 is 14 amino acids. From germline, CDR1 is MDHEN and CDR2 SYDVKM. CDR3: CASSLIRQGYGYTF. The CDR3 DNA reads TGTGCCAGCAGTTTGATTAGGCAGGGTTATGGCTACACCTTC.

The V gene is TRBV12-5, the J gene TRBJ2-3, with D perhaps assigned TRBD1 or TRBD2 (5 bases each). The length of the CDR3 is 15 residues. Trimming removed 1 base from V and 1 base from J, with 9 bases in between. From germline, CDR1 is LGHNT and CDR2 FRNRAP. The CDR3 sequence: CASGLGLGGTDTQYF. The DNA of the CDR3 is TGTGCTAGTGGTTTGGGACTGGGGGGCACAGATACGCAGTATTTT.